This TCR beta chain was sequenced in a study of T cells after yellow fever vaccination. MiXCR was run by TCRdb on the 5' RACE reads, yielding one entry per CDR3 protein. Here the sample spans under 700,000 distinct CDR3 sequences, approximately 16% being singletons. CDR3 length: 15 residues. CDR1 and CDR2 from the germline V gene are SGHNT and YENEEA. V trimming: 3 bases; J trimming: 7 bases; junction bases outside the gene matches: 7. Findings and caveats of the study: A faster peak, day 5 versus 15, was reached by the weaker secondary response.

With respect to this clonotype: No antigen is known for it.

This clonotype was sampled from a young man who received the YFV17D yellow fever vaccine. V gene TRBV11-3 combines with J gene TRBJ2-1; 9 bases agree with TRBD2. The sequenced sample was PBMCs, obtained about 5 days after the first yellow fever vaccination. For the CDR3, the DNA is TGTGCCAGCAGCTTGAGCGGGGGGCTGGGTAATGAGCAGTTCTTC. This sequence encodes CASSLSGGLGNEQFF. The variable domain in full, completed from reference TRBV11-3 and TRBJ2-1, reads EAGVVQSPRYKIIEKKQPVAFWCNPISGHNTLYWYLQNLGQGPELLIRYENEEAVDDSQLPKDRFSAERLKGVDSTLKIQPAELGDSAVYLCASSLSGGLGNEQFFGPGTRLTVL.